This T cell receptor beta chain appears in the sequencing data of a study of CD8+ T cells in alopecia areata. Study-level points and caveats: Sharing of TCRs across patients appeared less clear than in mice, possibly for HLA-related reasons. Sequence data from scalp samples additionally include resident alphabeta T cells of normal skin. An increase in clonality over normal scalp was evident in lesional scalp, especially alopecia totalis/universalis.

This clone was counted a few times. What it binds is not known. It was from PBMCs that CD4+ and CD8+ T cells were sorted. The CDR3 sequence is 14 residues long. The germline V gene has CDR1 LGHNA and CDR2 YNFKEQ. V lost 0 bases, J lost 5 bases, and 10 bases lay in between. cDNA prepared by RNA extraction and subsequent reverse transcription served as the template for sequencing. Method: immunoSEQ multiplex PCR; TCRdb's copy keeps in-frame clones and lacks some. The sample lists fewer than 150,000 clones, approximately 60% occurring once. Sequenced input: CD4+ T cells sorted from blood. The source is a human donor in good health. V usage is TRBV4-2 and J usage is TRBJ1-1; D not certain. CDR3 protein: CASSQDNGKTEAFF. The CDR3 region has the DNA TGTGCCAGCAGCCAAGATAACGGAAAAACTGAAGCTTTCTTT.